Each of the 10 T cell receptor beta chains below was sequenced from the same sample in a study of immune evolution from preneoplasia to lung adenocarcinoma. TCRdb keeps only in-frame clones here, not all; method: immunoSEQ multiplex PCR. Counted here are around 6,100 clones, 77% occurring once; the ten biggest clones make up 5% to 8.5%. Sequencing was done on a sample of FFPE lung adenocarcinoma in situ tissue. Receptors originate from a person in their sixties or seventies with lung adenocarcinoma.

The chain couples TRBV18 to TRBJ1-2, with a possible D match to TRBD1 (6 bases). V lost 3 bases, J lost 1 base, and 9 bases lay in between. Germline CDR1 is KGHSH and CDR2 is LQKENI. This CDR3 has 14 residues. This chain's CDR3 is CASSPRDINYGYTF. Written as DNA, the CDR3 is TGTGCCAGCTCACCTCGGGACATTAACTATGGCTACACCTTC.

The chain carries TRBV5-5 and TRBJ2-5; 11 nucleotides align to TRBD1. Germline V lookup: CDR1 SGHKS, CDR2 YYEKEE (reference sequence). Germline trimming cut 6 bases from V and 3 bases from J; bases unmatched to any gene: 16. This CDR3 comprises 18 residues. CDR3 amino acids: CASTSEGTGGVTKETQYF. CDR3 sequence (DNA): TGTGCCAGCACCTCCGAGGGGACAGGGGGGGTAACGAAAGAGACCCAGTACTTC.

The chain employs TRBV27 and TRBJ2-2, with 7 bases lining up with TRBD1. Germline V gene data show CDR1 as MNHEY and CDR2 as SMNVEV (reference sequence). CDR3 length: 15 residues. V lost 6 bases to trimming and J lost 5 bases; unmatched junction nucleotides: 9. The CDR3 protein is CASRTGTGRTGELFF. For the CDR3, the DNA is TGTGCCAGCAGGACAGGGACGGGTAGGACCGGGGAGCTGTTTTTT.

The chain carries TRBV19 and TRBJ1-2, with unresolved D. Looked up from germline, CDR1 is LNHDA and CDR2 is SQIVND (reference sequence). This CDR3 has 14 amino acids. V shed 3 bases and J shed 3 bases, with 11 bases lying between them. The CDR3 spells CASSINGEHYGYTF. CDR3 bases: TGTGCCAGTAGTATTAACGGGGAGCACTATGGCTACACCTTC.

This rearrangement joins TRBV7-2 to TRBJ1-1; no firm D call. Germline-derived CDR1 and CDR2 are SGHTA and FQGNSA. V was clipped by 6 bases and J by 0 bases, with 8 bases between them. This CDR3 has 13 residues. As DNA, the CDR3 is TGTGCCAGCAGGCGAGTAGTGAACACTGAAGCTTTCTTT. The encoded protein is CASRRVVNTEAFF. The full variable domain, with the rest looked up from reference TRBV7-2 and TRBJ1-1, is GAGVSQSPSNKVTEKGKDVELRCDPISGHTALYWYRQSLGQGLEFLIYFQGNSAPDKSGLPSDRFSAERTGGSVSTLTIQRTQQEDSAVYLCASRRVVNTEAFFGQGTRLTVV.

This clone was seen only once. Here the CDR3 reads CASSSPGQGLNQPQHF. In DNA form, the CDR3 reads TGTGCCAGCAGTTCTCCGGGACAGGGGCTCAATCAGCCCCAGCATTTT. The rearrangement uses TRBV28 and TRBJ1-5; 10 nucleotides match TRBD1. The CDR3 extends over 16 amino acids. The germline V gene encodes CDR1 MDHEN and CDR2 SYDVKM. Unmatched junction bases numbered 6, after V lost 4 bases and J lost 3 bases.

This chain connects TRBV4-1 to TRBJ1-5; D ambiguous. The CDR3 loop spans 16 amino acids. V dropped 7 bases and J dropped 7 bases, with 23 bases sitting between them. Germline CDR1 MGHRA, CDR2 YSYEKL. CDR3 protein: CASTPKDVTREQPQHF. In nucleotides, the CDR3 is TGCGCCAGCACCCCGAAAGACGTAACTCGGGAACAGCCCCAGCATTTT.

V is TRBV6-1 and J is TRBJ1-2; D remains unclear. Germline V gives CDR1 MNHNS, CDR2 SASEGT. The CDR3 sequence is 16 residues long. V lost 1 base and J lost 0, with 12 bases in between. The CDR3 DNA sequence: TGTGCCAGCAGTGAAGAAATCGGGAGTCCTAACTATGGCTACACCTTC. Its translation: CASSEEIGSPNYGYTF.

A word on this clone: The junction and the germline gene differ at one end; a read error may be behind it. The rearrangement joins TRBV7-7 to TRBJ1-5, with D hard to call. There are 13 residues in the CDR3. CDR1 is SSHAT, CDR2 FNYEAQ, per germline (reference sequence). The CDR3 here is CASSLAAGEPQHF. In nucleotides, the CDR3 is TGTGCTAGCAGCTTAGCTGCTGGTGAGCCCCAGCATTTT.

This chain connects TRBV6-5 to TRBJ2-7; 9 nucleotides match TRBD1. The V gene's germline CDR1 is MNHEY and CDR2 SVGAGI. Germline trimming cut 4 bases from V and 4 bases from J; bases unmatched to any gene: 11. There are 16 residues in the CDR3. The CDR3 is CASSFLRQGVKYEQYF. The DNA for the CDR3 is TGTGCCAGCAGTTTCCTCCGACAGGGGGTAAAGTACGAGCAGTACTTC.